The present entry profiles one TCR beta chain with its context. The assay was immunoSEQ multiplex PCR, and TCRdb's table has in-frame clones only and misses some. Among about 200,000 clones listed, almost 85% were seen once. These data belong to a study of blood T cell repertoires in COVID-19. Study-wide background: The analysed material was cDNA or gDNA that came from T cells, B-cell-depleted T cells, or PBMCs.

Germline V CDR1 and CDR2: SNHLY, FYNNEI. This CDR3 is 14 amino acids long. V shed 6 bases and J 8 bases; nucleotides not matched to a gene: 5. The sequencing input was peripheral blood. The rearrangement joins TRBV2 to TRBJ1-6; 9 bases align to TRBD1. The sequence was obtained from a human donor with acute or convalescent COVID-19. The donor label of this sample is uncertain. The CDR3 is CASSGQGRYSPLHF. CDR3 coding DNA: TGTGCCAGCAGCGGACAGGGGCGGTATTCACCCCTCCACTTT.